Below are 28 T cell receptor beta chains sequenced from a single sample in a study of T cell responses to AZD1222 COVID-19 vaccine. The assay was immunoSEQ multiplex PCR, and TCRdb's table has in-frame clones only and misses some. This sample has approximately 60,000 clones, with over 70% found just once. The specimen was peripheral blood, collected on day 0 of AZD1222 vaccination. The receptors were sampled from an adult in good health.

J is TRBJ1-4 and V is TRBV2; D gene uncertain. The length of the CDR3 is 11 residues. The germline V gene has CDR1 SNHLY and CDR2 FYNNEI. Trimming pared 4 bases from V and 8 bases from J, leaving 5 bases between. The CDR3 sequence is CASSAREKLFF. DNA for the CDR3: TGTGCCAGCAGTGCACGGGAAAAACTGTTTTTT.

The J gene is TRBJ1-3, the V gene TRBV7-2; D gene ambiguous. The V gene's germline CDR1 is SGHTA and CDR2 FQGNSA. The CDR3 loop spans 12 amino acids. Trimming pared 6 bases from V and 4 bases from J, leaving 7 bases between. The CDR3 DNA reads as TGTGCCAGCAGTTTACAGGGAAACACCATATATTTT. It is translated as CASSLQGNTIYF.

The chain has TRBV5-4 and TRBJ2-7; D ambiguous. Germline CDR1 SGHNT, CDR2 YYREEE (reference sequence). The CDR3 runs to 14 residues. Trimming took 0 bases from V and 0 from J, leaving 7 bases between them. The CDR3 coding sequence is TGTGCCAGCAGCTTGGGAGGTTCCTCCTACGAGCAGTACTTC. The encoded protein is CASSLGGSSYEQYF.

The chain uses TRBV5-4 and TRBJ2-3; D call uncertain. The V end lost 4 bases, the J end lost 3 bases, and 12 bases lay between the germline ends. The length of the CDR3 is 14 residues. Per the germline V gene, CDR1 is SGHNT and CDR2 is YYREEE (reference sequence). The CDR3: CASSPVVGTDTQYF. CDR3 coding DNA: TGTGCCAGCAGCCCGGTAGTAGGGACAGATACGCAGTATTTT.

This clone was found a few times. This chain connects TRBV18 to TRBJ2-7; no reliable D call. Germline CDR1 reads KGHSH; CDR2 reads LQKENI. Trimming removed 1 base at V and 2 bases at J, with 15 bases between. This CDR3 region has 16 residues. The CDR3 loop reads CASSPQERWATYEQYF. The CDR3 nucleotides read TGTGCCAGCTCACCACAAGAGAGGTGGGCCACCTACGAGCAGTACTTC.

The chain combines TRBV5-1 with TRBJ1-1; D is unclear. The V and J ends lost 0 bases and 1 base respectively, with 10 bases between them. The CDR3 length is 15 residues. The germline CDR1 and CDR2 sequences are SGHRS and YFSETQ. The CDR3 DNA reads as TGCGCCAGCAGCTTGGCCGTAGAGGCGAACACTGAAGCTTTCTTT. Encoded protein: CASSLAVEANTEAFF.

The chain's CDR3 is CASSYSDRVENEQYF. The CDR3 DNA reads as TGTGCCAGCAGTTACTCGGACAGGGTCGAGAACGAGCAGTACTTC. The V call is TRBV6-7, the J call TRBJ2-7; TRBD1 matches at 8 bases. TRBV6-7 is annotated as an ORF whose role is uncertain. The ends lost 0 bases at V and 5 bases at J; junction bases unmatched: 6. This CDR3 is 15 amino acids long.

The chain links TRBV12-3 or TRBV12-4 to TRBJ2-1; D gene uncertain. This CDR3 contains 12 residues. Trimming pared 5 bases from V and 10 bases from J, leaving 12 bases between. This CDR3 is CASSPRLGEQFF. The CDR3 region has the DNA TGTGCCAGCAGTCCGAGACTGGGAGAGCAGTTCTTC.

This clone has a single count. The chain has TRBV2 and TRBJ2-7; 9 nucleotides agree with TRBD1. The germline V gene has CDR1 SNHLY and CDR2 FYNNEI. The CDR3 loop spans 15 amino acids. V lost 8 bases and J lost 3; bases outside the gene matches: 11. The CDR3 spells CASAYRDRDGYEQYF. CDR3 nucleotides: TGTGCCAGCGCATACCGGGACAGGGATGGCTACGAGCAGTACTTC.

The chain uses TRBV27 and TRBJ1-2; no reliable D call. Germline loops: CDR1 MNHEY, CDR2 SMNVEV (reference sequence). The CDR3 length is 15 residues. V lost 3 bases, J lost 4 bases, and 15 bases lay in between. CDR3 bases: TGTGCCAGCAGTTTGGGCCGGGAGCTAGGCTATGGCTACACCTTC. This encodes CASSLGRELGYGYTF.

This chain connects TRBV19 to TRBJ2-1; 11 bases align to TRBD2. This CDR3 has 16 residues. The V and J ends lost 2 bases and 3 bases, in that order; junction bases with no gene match: 3. Germline V gene lookup returns CDR1 LNHDA and CDR2 SQIVND (reference sequence). CDR3 loop: CASSITTSGDYNEQFF. The CDR3 coding sequence is TGTGCCAGTAGTATAACGACTAGCGGGGACTACAATGAGCAGTTCTTC.

The chain employs TRBV9 and TRBJ1-2; perhaps TRBD1 as D (5 bases). Deletions cut 3 bases from V and 4 bases from J, with 13 bases between. The CDR3 is 14 residues long. CDR1 SGDLS and CDR2 YYNGEE come from the germline V gene. CDR3 sequence (DNA): TGTGCCAGCAGCGGAGAGGGACGGCGCTATGGCTACACCTTC. Translated, it gives CASSGEGRRYGYTF.

The rearrangement links TRBV5-1 to TRBJ2-3; the D is unclear. CDR1 and CDR2 from the germline V gene are SGHRS and YFSETQ. This CDR3 has 14 amino acids. V lost 1 base and J lost 2, with 8 bases in between. The CDR3 region is CASSLSGDTDTQYF. The CDR3 DNA reads TGCGCCAGCAGCTTGTCGGGCGACACAGATACGCAGTATTTT.

This clone was found a few times. The chain has TRBV2 and TRBJ1-6, with D tentatively TRBD1 (5 bases). V was shortened by 0 bases and J by 6 bases, with 15 bases between the two germline ends. This CDR3 comprises 17 residues. Germline values: CDR1 SNHLY, CDR2 FYNNEI. DNA for the CDR3: TGTGCCAGCAGTGAAGCAAGCTTCGGGACGGGTAATTCACCCCTCCACTTT. Protein product: CASSEASFGTGNSPLHF.

This clone was found once. V and J are TRBV21-1 and TRBJ2-5; the table gives TRBD2 as D, unverified against the DNA. TRBV21-1 is listed as a pseudogene. The CDR3 has 15 residues. The CDR3 nucleotides read TGTGCCAGCAGCTCTCACTGTCTAGCGGAGGAGACCCAGTACTTC. As protein: CASSSHCLAEETQYF.

This clone has at least ten counts. The chain is built from TRBV7-7 and TRBJ2-6; D ambiguous. The germline V gene has CDR1 SSHAT and CDR2 FNYEAQ (reference sequence). This CDR3 has 15 amino acids. V gave up 5 bases and J gave up 0 bases, with 8 bases separating them. The CDR3 nucleotides are TGTGCCAGCAGCCCATTTCCCTCTGGGGCCAACGTCCTGACTTTC. Its protein is CASSPFPSGANVLTF.

This clone has a handful of counts. The V gene is TRBV25-1, the J gene TRBJ2-7; the D is unclear. Germline CDR1 is MGHDK and CDR2 is SYGVNS. This CDR3 spans 13 amino acids. Deletions cut 8 bases from V and 3 bases from J, with 14 bases between. In DNA form, the CDR3 reads TGTGCCAGCTCGGATCCTCCATACTACGAGCAGTACTTC. Its translation is CASSDPPYYEQYF.

This chain uses TRBV19 with TRBJ1-1; D possibly corresponds to TRBD1 (6 bases). V lost 1 base, J lost 5 bases, and 11 bases lay in between. The CDR3 is 14 residues long. CDR1 is LNHDA and CDR2 is SQIVND in the germline V gene (reference sequence). In DNA, the CDR3 is TGTGCCAGTAGTATAGGGGGGGCTGGAACTGAAGCTTTCTTT. Amino acid sequence: CASSIGGAGTEAFF.

In this sample, this clone turned up a few times. J is TRBJ2-5 and V is TRBV28, with 7 bases aligning to TRBD2. J was trimmed by 5 bases and V by 1 base; bases with no gene match: 13. Germline V lookup: CDR1 MDHEN, CDR2 SYDVKM. The CDR3 covers 17 residues. The CDR3 loop is CASSLFSDGGSGETQYF. CDR3 nucleotide sequence: TGTGCCAGCAGTTTATTCTCGGACGGGGGGAGCGGCGAGACCCAGTACTTC.

This rearrangement joins TRBV5-1 to TRBJ2-1, with D unclear. V lost 2 bases, J lost 3 bases, and 9 bases lay in between. Per the germline V gene, CDR1 is SGHRS and CDR2 is YFSETQ. The CDR3 consists of 14 residues. CDR3: CASSLETFYNEQFF. CDR3 DNA: TGCGCCAGCAGCTTAGAGACATTCTACAATGAGCAGTTCTTC. The full variable domain, in which reference TRBV5-1 and TRBJ2-1 provide the parts outside the CDR3, is KAGVTQTPRYLIKTRGQQVTLSCSPISGHRSVSWYQQTPGQGLQFLFEYFSETQRNKGNFPGRFSGRQFSNSRSEMNVSTLELGDSALYLCASSLETFYNEQFFGPGTRLTVL.

The chain uses TRBV30 and TRBJ1-6; D is unresolved. V lost 3 bases and J 11 bases, leaving 11 bases between the germline ends. CDR3 length equals 12 residues. Germline-derived CDR1 and CDR2 are GTSNPN and SVGIG (reference sequence). The CDR3 sequence is CAWSGTKAPLHF. In nucleotides, the CDR3 is TGTGCCTGGAGCGGCACGAAGGCACCCCTCCACTTT.

This chain uses TRBV29-1 with TRBJ1-2, with D uncertain. Germline V gene lookup returns CDR1 SQVTM and CDR2 ANQGSEA. V lost 4 bases and J lost 4, with 13 bases in between. The CDR3 spans 13 residues. CDR3 amino acids: CSVGPRVPYGYTF. CDR3 sequence (DNA): TGCAGCGTTGGACCCCGAGTCCCCTATGGCTACACCTTC.

A word on this clone: Additional DNA sequences in this sample encode the identical CDR3. The chain links TRBV6-5 to TRBJ2-7; 7 bases line up with TRBD1. The germline CDR1 and CDR2 sequences are MNHEY and SVGAGI. V was clipped by 2 bases and J by 2 bases; unmatched bases: 0. The CDR3 runs to 13 residues. The CDR3 sequence is CASSYRGPYEQYF. The CDR3 DNA reads as TGTGCCAGCAGTTACAGGGGGCCCTACGAGCAGTACTTC.

The CDR3 nucleotides are TGTGCCAGCAGTAAGAATTCACCCCTCCACTTT. Its protein is CASSKNSPLHF. The chain is built from TRBV2 and TRBJ1-6; D remains ambiguous. V lost 5 bases, J lost 7 bases, and 3 bases lay in between. The CDR3 loop spans 11 amino acids. CDR1 is SNHLY, CDR2 FYNNEI, per germline.

The rearrangement joins TRBV18 to TRBJ2-1; 10 bases are a match to TRBD2. The CDR3 has 16 residues. V lost 4 bases and J lost 0; bases outside the gene matches: 3. The germline V gene has CDR1 KGHSH and CDR2 LQKENI. The CDR3 sequence is CASSQAGGSSYNEQFF. As DNA, the CDR3 is TGTGCCAGCTCACAAGCGGGGGGGAGCTCCTACAATGAGCAGTTCTTC.

CDR3 loop: CASSYFGNSPLHF. The CDR3 region has the DNA TGTGCCAGCAGTTACTTCGGGAATTCACCCCTCCACTTT. This chain links TRBV6-2 or TRBV6-3 with TRBJ1-6; no definite D call. V shed 1 base and J shed 7 bases, with 5 bases lying between them. The CDR3 sequence is 13 residues long. Germline V gives CDR1 MNHEY, CDR2 SVGEGT.

The chain uses TRBV5-1 and TRBJ1-1, with D hard to call. Germline CDR1 and CDR2: SGHRS and YFSETQ. CDR3 length equals 14 residues. The V and J ends lost 0 bases and 3 bases respectively, with 9 bases between them. CDR3 loop: CASSLVGTDTEAFF. In DNA form, the CDR3 reads TGCGCCAGCAGCTTGGTAGGTACCGACACTGAAGCTTTCTTT. The variable domain in full, with the rest retrieved from reference TRBV5-1 and TRBJ1-1, is KAGVTQTPRYLIKTRGQQVTLSCSPISGHRSVSWYQQTPGQGLQFLFEYFSETQRNKGNFPGRFSGRQFSNSRSEMNVSTLELGDSALYLCASSLVGTDTEAFFGQGTRLTVV.

This clone was seen only once. The rearrangement links TRBV3-1 (or the pseudogene TRBV3-2) to TRBJ1-2; no reliable D call. This CDR3 is 13 amino acids long. The V and J ends lost 4 bases and 8 bases respectively, with 14 bases between them. Germline V gives CDR1 LGHDT, CDR2 YNNKEL (reference sequence). Written as DNA, the CDR3 is TGTGCCAGCAGCCCGACTCAAGGCATCGGCTACACCTTC. Amino acid sequence: CASSPTQGIGYTF.